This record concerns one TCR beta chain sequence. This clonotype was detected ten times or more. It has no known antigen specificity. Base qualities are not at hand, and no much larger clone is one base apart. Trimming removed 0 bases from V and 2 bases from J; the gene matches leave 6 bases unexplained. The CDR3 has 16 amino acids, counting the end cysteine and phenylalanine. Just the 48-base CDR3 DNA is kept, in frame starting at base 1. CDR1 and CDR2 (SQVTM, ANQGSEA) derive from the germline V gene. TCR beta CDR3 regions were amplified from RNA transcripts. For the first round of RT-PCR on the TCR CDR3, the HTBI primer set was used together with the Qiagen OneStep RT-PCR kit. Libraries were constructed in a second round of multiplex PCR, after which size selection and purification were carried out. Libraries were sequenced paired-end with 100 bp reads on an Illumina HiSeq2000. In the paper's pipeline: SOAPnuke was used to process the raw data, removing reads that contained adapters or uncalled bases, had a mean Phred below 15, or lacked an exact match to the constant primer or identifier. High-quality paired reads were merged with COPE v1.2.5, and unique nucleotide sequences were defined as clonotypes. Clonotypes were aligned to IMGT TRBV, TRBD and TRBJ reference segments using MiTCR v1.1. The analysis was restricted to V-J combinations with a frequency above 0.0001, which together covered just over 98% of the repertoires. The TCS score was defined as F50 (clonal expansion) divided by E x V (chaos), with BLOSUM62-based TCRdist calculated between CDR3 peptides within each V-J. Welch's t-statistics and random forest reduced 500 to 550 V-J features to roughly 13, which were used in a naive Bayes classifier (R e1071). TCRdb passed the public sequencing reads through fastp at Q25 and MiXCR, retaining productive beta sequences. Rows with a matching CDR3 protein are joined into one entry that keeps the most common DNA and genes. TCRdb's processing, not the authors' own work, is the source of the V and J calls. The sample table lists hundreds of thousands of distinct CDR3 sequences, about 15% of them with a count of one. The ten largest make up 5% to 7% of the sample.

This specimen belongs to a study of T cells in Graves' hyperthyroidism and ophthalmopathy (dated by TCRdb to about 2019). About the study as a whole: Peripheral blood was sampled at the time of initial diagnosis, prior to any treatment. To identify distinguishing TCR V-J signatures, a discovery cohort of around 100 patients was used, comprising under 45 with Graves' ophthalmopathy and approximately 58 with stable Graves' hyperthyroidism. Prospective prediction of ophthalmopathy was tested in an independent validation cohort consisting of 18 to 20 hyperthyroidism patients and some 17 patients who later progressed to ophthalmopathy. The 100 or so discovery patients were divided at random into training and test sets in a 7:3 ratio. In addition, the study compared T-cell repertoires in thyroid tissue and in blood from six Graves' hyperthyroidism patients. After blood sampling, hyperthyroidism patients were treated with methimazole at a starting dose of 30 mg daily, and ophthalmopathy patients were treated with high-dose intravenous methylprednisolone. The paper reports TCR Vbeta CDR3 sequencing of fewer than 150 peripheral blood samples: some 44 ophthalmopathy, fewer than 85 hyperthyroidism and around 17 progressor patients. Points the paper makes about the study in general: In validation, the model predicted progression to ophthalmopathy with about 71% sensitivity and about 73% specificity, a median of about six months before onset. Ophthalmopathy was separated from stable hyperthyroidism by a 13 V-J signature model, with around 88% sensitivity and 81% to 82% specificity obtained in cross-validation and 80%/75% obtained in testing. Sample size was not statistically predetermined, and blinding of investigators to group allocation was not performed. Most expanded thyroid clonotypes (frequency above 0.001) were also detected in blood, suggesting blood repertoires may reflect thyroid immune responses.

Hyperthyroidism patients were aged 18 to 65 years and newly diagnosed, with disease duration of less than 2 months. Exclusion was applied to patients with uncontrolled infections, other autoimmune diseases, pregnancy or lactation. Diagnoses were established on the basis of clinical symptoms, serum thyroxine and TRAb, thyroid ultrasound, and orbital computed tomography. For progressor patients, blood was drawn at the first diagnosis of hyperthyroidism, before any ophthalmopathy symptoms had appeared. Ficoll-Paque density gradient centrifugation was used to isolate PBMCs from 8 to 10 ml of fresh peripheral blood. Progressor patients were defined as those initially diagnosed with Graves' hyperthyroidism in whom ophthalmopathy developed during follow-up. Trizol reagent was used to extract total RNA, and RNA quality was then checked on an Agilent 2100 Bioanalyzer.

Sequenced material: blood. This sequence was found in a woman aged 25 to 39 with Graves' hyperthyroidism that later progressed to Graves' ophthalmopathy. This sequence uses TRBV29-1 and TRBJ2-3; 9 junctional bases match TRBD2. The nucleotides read TGCAGCGTTGAAGATAGGTTAGCGGGGGTCACAGATACGCAGTATTTT. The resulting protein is CSVEDRLAGVTDTQYF.